These T cell receptor beta chains were read from a single sample in a study of shared clonotypes between healthy human individuals. The protocol was immunoSEQ multiplex PCR, while the TCRdb copy is restricted to in-frame clones and leaves out a portion. This sample has some 1,100,000 clones, with 75% to 85% found just once. Sequencing was done on a sample of memory CD4+ T cells from PBMCs. Source of these receptors: a man aged 18 to 29 in good health. Some clones in this sample may be carry-over from other donors' samples. Each CDR3 is given with its conserved first and last residue. A D gene is named only where the DNA matches it firmly. Clone size appears in some rows only: once, few, many, or a class for an expanded clone.

j_call clone_size d_call v_call cdr3_nt cdr3_aa
TRBJ2-7 . TRBD1 TRBV5-1 TGCGCCAGCAGCCCTGGGACAGGGGCATGGGGGACATCGGACGAGCAGTACTTC CASSPGTGAWGTSDEQYF
TRBJ2-6 . . TRBV18 TGTGCCAGCTCACGGGACTTTTCTCCCTCTGGGGCCAACGTCCTGACTTTC CASSRDFSPSGANVLTF
TRBJ1-2 few . TRBV6-1 TGTGCCAGCAGTGAATGGGACTATGGCTACACCTTC CASSEWDYGYTF
TRBJ2-2 . . TRBV9 TGTGCCAGCACTCTGAACACCGGGGAGCTGTTTTTT CASTLNTGELFF
TRBJ2-3 . . TRBV11-3 TGTGCCAGCAGCTTAGGGCAGGGGACCTACACAGATACGCAGTATTTT CASSLGQGTYTDTQYF
TRBJ2-1 . . TRBV7-9 TGTGCCAGCAGCCACCGTGGCGTAGAGCATGAGCAGTTCTTC CASSHRGVEHEQFF
TRBJ1-1 . . TRBV9 TGTGCCAGCAGCGCTGTTCTGGGGGCAATGAACACTGAAGCTTTCTTT CASSAVLGAMNTEAFF
TRBJ1-4 . . TRBV5-6 TGTGCCAGCAGCTTGGCTCGGCTGGGCAGAAGAACAACTAATGAAAAACTGTTTTTT CASSLARLGRRTTNEKLFF
TRBJ2-5 . . TRBV2 TGTGCCAGCAGTGACCGACGCGGCGGGGAGACCCAGTACTTC CASSDRRGGETQYF
TRBJ1-2 . . TRBV6-1 TGTGCCAGCAGTGAAGCGCCTAGGGCCCGGGAGAGGAAAACCTTC CASSEAPRARERKTF
TRBJ2-7 . . TRBV25-1 TGTGCCAGCAGTGAATGGGGGTTAGACTACGAGCAGTACTTC CASSEWGLDYEQYF
TRBJ1-3 . . TRBV11-2 TGTGCCAGCGGAAACCGGGCCTCTGGAAACACCATATATTTT CASGNRASGNTIYF
TRBJ2-3 . TRBD2 TRBV5-1 TGCGCCAGCAGCCGAGGACTAGCGGGAGTTACAGATACGCAGTATTTT CASSRGLAGVTDTQYF
TRBJ2-7 . TRBD1 TRBV6-6 TGTGCCAGCAGTTACCATTCGGGACAGGACTACGAGCAGTACTTC CASSYHSGQDYEQYF
TRBJ1-4 . TRBD1 TRBV5-1 TGCGCCAGCAGCTTGGGACAGGGGGCGGCTAATGAAAAACTGTTTTTT CASSLGQGAANEKLFF
TRBJ1-1 . . TRBV4-1 TGCGCCAGCAGTCTCCTCATGAACACTGAAGCTTTCTTT CASSLLMNTEAFF
TRBJ1-2 . . TRBV29-1 TGCAGCGTCGGCGAAAGGAGGGGTGGGGTTCCGGGCTACACCTTC CSVGERRGGVPGYTF
TRBJ2-3 once . TRBV5-6 TGTGCCAGCAGCTTGGATATGGCAGGAACAGATACGCAGTATTTT CASSLDMAGTDTQYF
TRBJ2-1 . . TRBV7-2 TGTGCCAGCAGCACATATAACAATGAGCAGTTCTTC CASSTYNNEQFF
TRBJ1-2 . TRBD1 TRBV29-1 TGCAGCGTCGATGGACAGGATAACTATGGCTACACCTTC CSVDGQDNYGYTF
TRBJ2-3 . . TRBV7-9 TGTGCCAGCAGCTTAGGGACAGCCGAAAATACGCAGTATTTT CASSLGTAENTQYF
TRBJ2-5 . . TRBV5-1 TGCGCCAGCAGCCCCCTGGGGAGGAGCCAAGAGACCCAGTACTTC CASSPLGRSQETQYF
TRBJ1-2 . TRBD1 TRBV2 TGTGCCAGCGCTACAGGGGCTGAAGGCTACACCTTC CASATGAEGYTF
TRBJ1-1 . . TRBV7-3 TGTGCCAGCAGCTTATCGCCAGGGATGAACACTGAAGCTTTCTTT CASSLSPGMNTEAFF
TRBJ2-5 . . TRBV7-8 TGTGCCAGCAGCTCCAGAGTGGGGGAGACCCAGTACTTC CASSSRVGETQYF
TRBJ2-7 many . TRBV5-1 TGCGCCAGCAGCCCCCTGGGAAGACTCACCTACGAGCAGTACTTC CASSPLGRLTYEQYF
TRBJ1-2 few . TRBV5-1 TGCGCCAGCAGCGGCGGGACGGTAGTCGGTGGCTACACCTTC CASSGGTVVGGYTF
TRBJ2-7 . TRBD2 TRBV7-2 TGTGCCAGCAGCTTAGTCGCGGGAGGGCAGCTCGAGCAGTACTTC CASSLVAGGQLEQYF
TRBJ2-2 . TRBD2 TRBV4-1 TGCGCCAGCAGCCAAGGTGGACTAGCGGGAGCCGGGGAGCTGTTTTTT CASSQGGLAGAGELFF
TRBJ2-1 . . TRBV5-1 TGCGCCAGCAGCTTGGCCGGGGGAGTTTCCTACAATGAGCAGTTCTTC CASSLAGGVSYNEQFF
TRBJ2-1 . TRBD1 TRBV28 TGTGCCAGCAGTTTATGGGACAGGGAAAATGAGCAGTTCTTC CASSLWDRENEQFF
TRBJ2-7 . TRBD2 TRBV6-1 TGTGCCAGCAGTGATTCCTGGGGAGGGGCCCCCTACGAGCAGTACTTC CASSDSWGGAPYEQYF
TRBJ2-5 . . TRBV7-9 TGTGCCAGCAGCCCCCCCCTTGAGACCCAGTACTTC CASSPPLETQYF
TRBJ2-7 . . TRBV6-1 TGTGCCAGCAGTGAATATCCGGGGAACTACGAGCAGTACTTC CASSEYPGNYEQYF
TRBJ2-2 . . TRBV29-1 TGCAGCGGCAGGGGGGACGCCGGGGAGCTGTTTTTT CSGRGDAGELFF
TRBJ2-3 . . TRBV2 TGTGCCAGCAGGGAAAGAAGGACAGATACGCAGTATTTT CASRERRTDTQYF
TRBJ2-7 few TRBD1 TRBV5-1 TGCGCCAGCAGCTTGGGTGCCAGGGACAGCGAGCAGTACTTC CASSLGARDSEQYF
TRBJ2-6 . . TRBV5-6 TGTGCCAGCCGCTACGGGGCCCTAGACTCTGGGGCCAACGTCCTGACTTTC CASRYGALDSGANVLTF
TRBJ2-2 . TRBD2 TRBV27 TGTGCCAGCCCGCCTGGGCTAGCGGGACAGTTCGGGGAGCTGTTTTTT CASPPGLAGQFGELFF
TRBJ2-7 . TRBD2 TRBV9 TGTGCCAGCAGCGGAGGGGGGACTAGCGGGAAATACGAGCAGTACTTC CASSGGGTSGKYEQYF
TRBJ2-7 . TRBD1 TRBV15 TGTGCCACCAGCAGATCCAGGGGGCAGGGATACGAGCAGTACTTC CATSRSRGQGYEQYF
TRBJ1-2 . TRBD1 TRBV6-6 TGTGCCAGCAGTTTATATGCTCAGGGGGCTAGTGGCTACACCTTC CASSLYAQGASGYTF
TRBJ1-1 . . TRBV11-3 TGTGCCAGCAGCCTAACGACGGGCACTGAAGCTTTCTTT CASSLTTGTEAFF
TRBJ2-4 few . TRBV9 TGTGCCAGCAGCGTAGAAGTGGGGGCAGCTAAAAACATTCAGTACTTC CASSVEVGAAKNIQYF
TRBJ1-2 many . TRBV5-4 TGTGCCAGCAGCCCGACATCGAGGGATGGCTACACCTTC CASSPTSRDGYTF
TRBJ2-7 . TRBD2 TRBV7-2 TGTGCCAGCAGCTCCTGGGGGCGGGAGGGCCTGTCATTCGAGCAGTACTTC CASSSWGREGLSFEQYF